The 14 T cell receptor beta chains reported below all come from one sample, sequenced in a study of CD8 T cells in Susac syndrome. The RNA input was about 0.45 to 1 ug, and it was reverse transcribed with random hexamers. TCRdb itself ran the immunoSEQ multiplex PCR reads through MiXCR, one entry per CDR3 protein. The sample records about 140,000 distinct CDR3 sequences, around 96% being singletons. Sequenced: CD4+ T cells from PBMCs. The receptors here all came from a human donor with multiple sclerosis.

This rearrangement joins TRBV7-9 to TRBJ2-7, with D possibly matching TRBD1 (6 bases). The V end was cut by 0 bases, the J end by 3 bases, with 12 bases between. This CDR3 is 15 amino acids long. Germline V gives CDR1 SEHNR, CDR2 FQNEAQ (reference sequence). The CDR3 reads CASSLAWQGNYEQYF. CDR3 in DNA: TGTGCCAGCAGCTTAGCTTGGCAGGGGAACTACGAGCAGTACTTC.

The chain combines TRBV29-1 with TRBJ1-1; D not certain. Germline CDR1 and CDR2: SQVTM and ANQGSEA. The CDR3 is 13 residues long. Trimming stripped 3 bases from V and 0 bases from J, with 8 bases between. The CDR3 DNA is TGCAGCGTTGACACCGGAATGAACACTGAAGCTTTCTTT. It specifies CSVDTGMNTEAFF.

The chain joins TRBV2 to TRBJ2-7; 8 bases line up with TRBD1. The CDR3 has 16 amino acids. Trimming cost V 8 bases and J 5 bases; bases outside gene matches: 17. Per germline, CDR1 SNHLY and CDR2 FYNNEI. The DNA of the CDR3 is TGTGCCAGCCTATGGGACAGGCCGGGGGATTCGGACGAGCAGTACTTC. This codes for CASLWDRPGDSDEQYF. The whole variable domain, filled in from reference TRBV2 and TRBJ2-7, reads EPEVTQTPSHQVTQMGQEVILRCVPISNHLYFYWYRQILGQKVEFLVSFYNNEISEKSEIFDDQFSVERPDGSNFTLKIRSTKLEDSAMYFCASLWDRPGDSDEQYFGPGTRLTVT.

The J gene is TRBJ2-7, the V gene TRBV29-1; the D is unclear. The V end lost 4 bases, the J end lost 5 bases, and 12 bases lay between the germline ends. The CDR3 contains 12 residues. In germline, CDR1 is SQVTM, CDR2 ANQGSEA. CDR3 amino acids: CSVVEMANEQYF. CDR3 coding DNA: TGCAGCGTTGTCGAGATGGCCAACGAGCAGTACTTC.

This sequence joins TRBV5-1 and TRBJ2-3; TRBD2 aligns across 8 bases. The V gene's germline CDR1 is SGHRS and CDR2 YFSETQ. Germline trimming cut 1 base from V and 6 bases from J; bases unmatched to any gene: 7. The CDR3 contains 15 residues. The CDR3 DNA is TGCGCCAGCAGCTTGAGGGGACTAGAAAAGGATACGCAGTATTTT. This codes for CASSLRGLEKDTQYF.

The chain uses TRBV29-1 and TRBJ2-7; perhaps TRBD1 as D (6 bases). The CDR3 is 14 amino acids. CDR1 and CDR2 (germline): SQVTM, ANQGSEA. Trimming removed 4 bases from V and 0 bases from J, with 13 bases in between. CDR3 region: CSVVRGDNSYEQYF. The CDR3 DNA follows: TGCAGCGTTGTGCGAGGGGACAACTCCTACGAGCAGTACTTC.

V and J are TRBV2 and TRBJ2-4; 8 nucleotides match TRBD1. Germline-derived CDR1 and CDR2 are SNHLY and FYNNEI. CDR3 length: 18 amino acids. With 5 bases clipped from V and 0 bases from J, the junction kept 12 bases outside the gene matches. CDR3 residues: CASSRQGPLSAAKNIQYF. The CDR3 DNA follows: TGTGCCAGCAGTCGACAGGGGCCCCTTTCCGCAGCCAAAAACATTCAGTACTTC.

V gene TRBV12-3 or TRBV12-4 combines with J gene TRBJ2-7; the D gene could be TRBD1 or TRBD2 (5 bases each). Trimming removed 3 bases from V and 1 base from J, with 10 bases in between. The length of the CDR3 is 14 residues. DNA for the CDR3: TGTGCCAGCAGTTTGCAGGGCGGGTCCTACGAGCAGTACTTC. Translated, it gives CASSLQGGSYEQYF.

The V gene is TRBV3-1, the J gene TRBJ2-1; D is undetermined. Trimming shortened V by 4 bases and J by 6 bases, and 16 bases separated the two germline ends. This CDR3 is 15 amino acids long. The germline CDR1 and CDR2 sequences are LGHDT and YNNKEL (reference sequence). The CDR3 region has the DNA TGTGCCAGCAGCCCCTGGTCCCCGAGAGGCAATGAGCAGTTCTTC. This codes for CASSPWSPRGNEQFF.

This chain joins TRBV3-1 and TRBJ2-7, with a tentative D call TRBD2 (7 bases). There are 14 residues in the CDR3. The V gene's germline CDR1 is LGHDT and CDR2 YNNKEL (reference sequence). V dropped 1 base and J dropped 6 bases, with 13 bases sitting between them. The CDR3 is CASSQGGAGVEQYF. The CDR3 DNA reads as TGTGCCAGCAGCCAAGGGGGGGCGGGAGTCGAGCAGTACTTC.

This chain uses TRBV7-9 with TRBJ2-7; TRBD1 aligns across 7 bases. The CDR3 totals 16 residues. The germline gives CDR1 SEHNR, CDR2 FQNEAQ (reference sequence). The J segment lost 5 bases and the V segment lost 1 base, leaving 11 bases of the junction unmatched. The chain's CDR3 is CASSLGQGRNRDEQYF. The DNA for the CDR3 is TGTGCCAGCAGCTTAGGACAGGGCAGGAATCGGGACGAGCAGTACTTC.

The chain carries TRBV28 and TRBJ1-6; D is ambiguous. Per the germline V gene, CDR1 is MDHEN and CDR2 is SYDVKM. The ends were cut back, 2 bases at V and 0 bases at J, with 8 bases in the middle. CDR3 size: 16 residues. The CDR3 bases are TGTGCCAGCAGTTTAAGTAAAGGCTCCTATAATTCACCCCTCCACTTT. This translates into CASSLSKGSYNSPLHF.

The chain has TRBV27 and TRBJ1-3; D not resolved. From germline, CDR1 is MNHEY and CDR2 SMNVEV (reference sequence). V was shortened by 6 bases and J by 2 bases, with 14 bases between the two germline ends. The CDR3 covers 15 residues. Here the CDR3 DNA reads TGTGCCAGCAGAGAAAAAGCCTCTCCTGGAAACACCATATATTTT. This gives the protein CASREKASPGNTIYF.

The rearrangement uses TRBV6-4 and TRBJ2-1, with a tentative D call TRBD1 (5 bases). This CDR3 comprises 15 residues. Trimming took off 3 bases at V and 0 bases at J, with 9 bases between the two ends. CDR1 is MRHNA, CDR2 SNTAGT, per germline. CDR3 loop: CASSDRQSSYNEQFF. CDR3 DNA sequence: TGTGCCAGCAGTGATAGACAGAGCTCCTACAATGAGCAGTTCTTC.